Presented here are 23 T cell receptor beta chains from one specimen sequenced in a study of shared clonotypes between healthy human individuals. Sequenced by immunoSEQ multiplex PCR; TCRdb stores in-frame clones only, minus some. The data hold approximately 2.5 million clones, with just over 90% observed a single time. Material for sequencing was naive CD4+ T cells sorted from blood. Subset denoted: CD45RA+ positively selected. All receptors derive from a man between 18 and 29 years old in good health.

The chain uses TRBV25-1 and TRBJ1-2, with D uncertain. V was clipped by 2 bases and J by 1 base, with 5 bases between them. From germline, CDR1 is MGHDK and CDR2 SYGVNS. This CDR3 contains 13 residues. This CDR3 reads CASSEPNNYGYTF. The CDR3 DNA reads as TGTGCCAGCAGTGAACCGAATAACTATGGCTACACCTTC.

CDR3 nucleotide sequence: TGTGCCAGCAGGGCCGGGACTCCCGGAGGGCAGTTCTTC. Protein product: CASRAGTPGGQFF. The rearrangement joins TRBV7-8 to TRBJ2-1, with D possibly matching TRBD2 (6 bases). This CDR3 contains 13 residues. The germline V and J ends were trimmed by 6 bases and 12 bases, with 18 bases remaining between them. Germline CDR1 and CDR2: SGHVS and FQNEAQ.

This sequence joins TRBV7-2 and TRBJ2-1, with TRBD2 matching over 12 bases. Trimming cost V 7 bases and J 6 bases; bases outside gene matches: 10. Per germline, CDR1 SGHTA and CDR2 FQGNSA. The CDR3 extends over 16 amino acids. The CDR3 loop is CASTPVGLAGINEQFF. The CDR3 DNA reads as TGTGCCAGCACCCCAGTAGGACTAGCGGGAATCAATGAGCAGTTCTTC.

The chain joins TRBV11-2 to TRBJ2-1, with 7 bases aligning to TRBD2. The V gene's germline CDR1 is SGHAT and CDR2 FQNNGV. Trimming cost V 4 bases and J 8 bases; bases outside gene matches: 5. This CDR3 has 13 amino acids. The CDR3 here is CASSSFGRDEQFF. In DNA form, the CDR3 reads TGTGCCAGCAGCTCCTTTGGGAGGGATGAGCAGTTCTTC.

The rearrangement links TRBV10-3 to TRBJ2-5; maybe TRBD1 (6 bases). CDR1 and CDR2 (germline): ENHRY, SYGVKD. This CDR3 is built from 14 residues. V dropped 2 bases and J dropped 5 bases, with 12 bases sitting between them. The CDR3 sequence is CAISETTGLETQYF. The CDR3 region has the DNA TGTGCCATCAGTGAGACAACAGGGCTGGAGACCCAGTACTTC.

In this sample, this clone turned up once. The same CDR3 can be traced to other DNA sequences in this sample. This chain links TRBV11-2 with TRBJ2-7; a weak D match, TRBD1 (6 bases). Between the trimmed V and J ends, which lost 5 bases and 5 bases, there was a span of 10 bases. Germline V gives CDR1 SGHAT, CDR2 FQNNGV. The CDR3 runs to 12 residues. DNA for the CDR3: TGTGCCAGCAGCACCCAGGGGAACGAGCAGTACTTC. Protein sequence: CASSTQGNEQYF.

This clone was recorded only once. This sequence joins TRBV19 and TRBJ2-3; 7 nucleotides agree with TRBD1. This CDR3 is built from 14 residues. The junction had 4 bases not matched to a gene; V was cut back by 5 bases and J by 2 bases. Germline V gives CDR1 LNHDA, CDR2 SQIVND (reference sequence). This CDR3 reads CASSVGQATDTQYF. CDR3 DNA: TGTGCCAGTAGTGTCGGACAGGCCACAGATACGCAGTATTTT. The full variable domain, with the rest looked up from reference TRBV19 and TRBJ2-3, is DGGITQSPKYLFRKEGQNVTLSCEQNLNHDAMYWYRQDPGQGLRLIYYSQIVNDFQKGDIAEGYSVSREKKESFPLTVTSAQKNPTAFYLCASSVGQATDTQYFGPGTRLTVL.

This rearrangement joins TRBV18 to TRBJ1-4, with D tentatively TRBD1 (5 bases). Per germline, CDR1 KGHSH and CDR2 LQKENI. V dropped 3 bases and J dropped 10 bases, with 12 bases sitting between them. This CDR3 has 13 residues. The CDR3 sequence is CASSPPMGGKLFF. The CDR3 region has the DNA TGTGCCAGCTCACCGCCCATGGGGGGAAAACTGTTTTTT.

CDR3 sequence reads: CASSEARNSGNVLTF. CDR3 coding DNA: TGTGCCAGCAGTGAAGCGCGAAACTCAGGGAACGTCCTGACTTTC. The chain is built from TRBV6-1 and TRBJ2-6; tentative D call: TRBD1 (5 bases). Trimming left V 0 bases short and J 10 bases short, with 13 bases between. The CDR3 consists of 15 residues. Germline CDR1 is MNHNS and CDR2 is SASEGT.

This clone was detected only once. The CDR3 here is CASSYQRGLDTQYF. The DNA for the CDR3 is TGTGCCAGCAGTTACCAAAGGGGCCTGGACACCCAGTACTTC. V is TRBV6-6 and J is TRBJ2-5, with D possibly TRBD1 on 5 matching bases. The V gene's germline CDR1 is MNHNY and CDR2 SVGAGI (reference sequence). V was trimmed by 2 bases and J by 8 bases, leaving 15 bases between them. The CDR3 loop spans 14 amino acids.

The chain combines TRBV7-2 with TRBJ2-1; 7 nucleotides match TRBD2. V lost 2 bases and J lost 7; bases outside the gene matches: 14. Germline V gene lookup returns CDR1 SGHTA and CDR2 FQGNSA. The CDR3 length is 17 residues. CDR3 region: CASSLRPPGGGSNEQFF. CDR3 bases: TGTGCCAGCAGCTTAAGACCCCCCGGCGGGGGTAGTAATGAGCAGTTCTTC. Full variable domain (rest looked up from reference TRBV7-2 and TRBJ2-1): GAGVSQSPSNKVTEKGKDVELRCDPISGHTALYWYRQSLGQGLEFLIYFQGNSAPDKSGLPSDRFSAERTGGSVSTLTIQRTQQEDSAVYLCASSLRPPGGGSNEQFFGPGTRLTVL.

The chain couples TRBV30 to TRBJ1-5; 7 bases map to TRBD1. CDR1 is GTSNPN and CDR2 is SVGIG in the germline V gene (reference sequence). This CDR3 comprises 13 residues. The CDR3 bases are TGTGCGTACACAGGGGATAGCAATCAGCCCCAGCATTTT. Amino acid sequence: CAYTGDSNQPQHF. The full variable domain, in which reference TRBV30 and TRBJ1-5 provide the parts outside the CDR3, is SQTIHQWPATLVQPVGSPLSLECTVEGTSNPNLYWYRQAAGRGLQLLFYSVGIGQISSEVPQNLSASRPQDRQFILSSKKLLLSDSGFYLCAYTGDSNQPQHFGDGTRLSIL.

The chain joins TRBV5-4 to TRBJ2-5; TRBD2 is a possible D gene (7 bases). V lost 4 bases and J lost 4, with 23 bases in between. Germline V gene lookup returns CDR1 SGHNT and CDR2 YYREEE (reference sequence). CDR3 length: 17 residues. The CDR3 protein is CASSPRRGEGLGETQYF. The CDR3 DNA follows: TGTGCCAGCAGCCCTCGGAGGGGGGAGGGCCTGGGAGAGACCCAGTACTTC.

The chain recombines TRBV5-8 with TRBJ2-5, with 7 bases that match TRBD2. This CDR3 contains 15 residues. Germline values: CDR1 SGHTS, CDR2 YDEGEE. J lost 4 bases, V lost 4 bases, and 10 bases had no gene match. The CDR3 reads CASSGGGQGGETQYF. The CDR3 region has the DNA TGTGCCAGCAGCGGGGGAGGGCAGGGCGGAGAGACCCAGTACTTC.

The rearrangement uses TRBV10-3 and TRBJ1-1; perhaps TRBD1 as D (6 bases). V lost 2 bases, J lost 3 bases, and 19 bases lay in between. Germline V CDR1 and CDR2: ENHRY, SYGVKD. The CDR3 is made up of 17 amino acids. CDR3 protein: CAISESPRGRADTEAFF. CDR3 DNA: TGTGCCATCAGTGAGAGCCCGCGGGGGCGAGCAGACACTGAAGCTTTCTTT.

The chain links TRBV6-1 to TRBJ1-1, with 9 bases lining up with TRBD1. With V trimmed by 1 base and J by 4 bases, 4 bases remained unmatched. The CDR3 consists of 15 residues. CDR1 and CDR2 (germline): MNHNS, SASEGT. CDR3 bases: TGTGCCAGCAGTGAAGTGGGGACAGGGAGCACTGAAGCTTTCTTT. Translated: CASSEVGTGSTEAFF.

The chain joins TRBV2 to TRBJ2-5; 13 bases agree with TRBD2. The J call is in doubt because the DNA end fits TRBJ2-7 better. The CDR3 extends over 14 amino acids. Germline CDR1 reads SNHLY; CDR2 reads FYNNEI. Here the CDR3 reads CASNGLAGVFEQYF. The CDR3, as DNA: TGTGCCAGCAATGGACTAGCGGGGGTTTTCGAGCAGTACTTC.

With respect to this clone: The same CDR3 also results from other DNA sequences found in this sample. CDR3 coding DNA: TGTGCCTGGAGTCGGGGCTATGGCTACACCTTC. It specifies CAWSRGYGYTF. This rearrangement joins TRBV30 to TRBJ1-2, with D unresolved. There are 11 residues in the CDR3. Germline CDR1 reads GTSNPN; CDR2 reads SVGIG (reference sequence). V was pared by 2 bases and J by 4 bases, with 5 bases between.

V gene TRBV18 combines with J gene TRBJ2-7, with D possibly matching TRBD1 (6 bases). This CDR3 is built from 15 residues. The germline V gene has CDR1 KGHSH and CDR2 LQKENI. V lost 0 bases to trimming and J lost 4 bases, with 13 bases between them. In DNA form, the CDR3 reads TGTGCCAGCTCACCACCGGGCAGGGGAAGGTACGAGCAGTACTTC. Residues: CASSPPGRGRYEQYF.

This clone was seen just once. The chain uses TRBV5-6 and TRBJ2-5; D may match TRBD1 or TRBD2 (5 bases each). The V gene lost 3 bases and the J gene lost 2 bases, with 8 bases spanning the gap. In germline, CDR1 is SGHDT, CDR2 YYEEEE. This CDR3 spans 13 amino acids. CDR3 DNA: TGTGCCAGCAGCTCGGGACCTCAAGAGACCCAGTACTTC. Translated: CASSSGPQETQYF.

The CDR3 region has the DNA TGTGCCAGCAGCTTGTTACGGGAGGTGAGTTTGGATGAGCAGTTCTTC. It yields the protein CASSLLREVSLDEQFF. The chain is built from TRBV5-4 and TRBJ2-1, with 7 bases fitting TRBD2. V was pared by 1 base and J by 8 bases, with 12 bases of the junction left unmatched. The CDR3 loop spans 16 amino acids. Germline values: CDR1 SGHNT, CDR2 YYREEE (reference sequence). Filled out from reference TRBV5-4 and TRBJ2-1, the complete variable domain reads ETGVTQSPTHLIKTRGQQVTLRCSSQSGHNTVSWYQQALGQGPQFIFQYYREEENGRGNFPPRFSGLQFPNYSSELNVNALELDDSALYLCASSLLREVSLDEQFFGPGTRLTVL.

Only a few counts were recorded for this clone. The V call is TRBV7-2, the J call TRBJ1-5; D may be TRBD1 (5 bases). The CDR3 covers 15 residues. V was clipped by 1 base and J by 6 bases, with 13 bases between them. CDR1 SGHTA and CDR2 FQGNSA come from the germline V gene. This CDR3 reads CASSLGSRGLQPQHF. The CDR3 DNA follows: TGTGCCAGCAGCTTAGGGTCTAGGGGTCTTCAGCCCCAGCATTTT.

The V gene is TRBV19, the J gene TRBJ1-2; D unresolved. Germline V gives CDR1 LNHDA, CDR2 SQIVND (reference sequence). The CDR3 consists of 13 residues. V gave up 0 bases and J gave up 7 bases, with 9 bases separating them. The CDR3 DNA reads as TGTGCCAGTAGTATAGACTCGTTTGGTGGCTACACCTTC. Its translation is CASSIDSFGGYTF.